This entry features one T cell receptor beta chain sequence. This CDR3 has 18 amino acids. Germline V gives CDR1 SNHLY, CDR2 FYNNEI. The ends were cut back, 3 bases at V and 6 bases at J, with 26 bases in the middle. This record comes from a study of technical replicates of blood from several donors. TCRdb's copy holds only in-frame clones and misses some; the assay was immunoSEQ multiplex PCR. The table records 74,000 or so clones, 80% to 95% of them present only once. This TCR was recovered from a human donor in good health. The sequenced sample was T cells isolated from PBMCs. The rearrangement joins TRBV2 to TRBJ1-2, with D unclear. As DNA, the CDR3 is TGTGCCAGCAGTGATCGTCGGGTTAGGAGGAAGGGAGGAGATGGCTACACCTTC. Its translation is CASSDRRVRRKGGDGYTF.